A selection of T cell receptor beta chains follows, all from one sample in a study of T cell responses to AZD1222 COVID-19 vaccine. Assay: immunoSEQ multiplex PCR; the TCRdb copy retains only in-frame clones and omits some. Among fewer than 110,000 clones listed, approximately 90% were seen once. This sample comprised peripheral blood, obtained on day 0 of AZD1222 vaccination. These receptors originate from an adult in good health. The CDR3 runs from the conserved cysteine through the conserved F or W. Fields, in order: V gene, D gene, clone size, J gene, CDR3 protein, CDR3 DNA. A D gene is named only where the DNA matches it firmly. Clone size, where shown, is once, few, many, or a class for clones that have expanded.

V gene: TRBV7-9; D gene: TRBD1; clone size: .; J gene: TRBJ2-2; CDR3 protein: CASRTRQGQDTGELFF; CDR3 DNA: TGTGCCAGCAGGACTCGACAGGGGCAGGACACCGGGGAGCTGTTTTTT
V gene: TRBV27; D gene: .; clone size: .; J gene: TRBJ1-1; CDR3 protein: CASRLNQVGTVTEAFF; CDR3 DNA: TGTGCCAGCAGATTAAACCAAGTCGGGACTGTGACTGAAGCTTTCTTT
V gene: TRBV19; D gene: .; clone size: .; J gene: TRBJ2-5; CDR3 protein: CASYSTRLDF; CDR3 DNA: TGTGCCAGTTACTCGACACGGCTGGACTTC
V gene: TRBV19; D gene: .; clone size: .; J gene: TRBJ1-1; CDR3 protein: CASTGGVSNTEAFF; CDR3 DNA: TGTGCCAGTACCGGGGGAGTCTCGAACACTGAAGCTTTCTTT
V gene: TRBV29-1; D gene: .; clone size: .; J gene: TRBJ1-4; CDR3 protein: CSVNLGGINEKLFF; CDR3 DNA: TGCAGCGTTAACTTAGGGGGAATAAATGAAAAACTGTTTTTT
V gene: TRBV5-5; D gene: .; clone size: .; J gene: TRBJ1-1; CDR3 protein: CASSLEDPALNTEAFF; CDR3 DNA: TGTGCCAGCAGCTTGGAGGACCCAGCATTGAACACTGAAGCTTTCTTT
V gene: TRBV7-2; D gene: .; clone size: once; J gene: TRBJ1-1; CDR3 protein: CASSITGGAEAFF; CDR3 DNA: TGTGCCAGCAGCATCACGGGTGGGGCTGAAGCTTTCTTT
V gene: TRBV6-5; D gene: .; clone size: .; J gene: TRBJ1-4; CDR3 protein: CASNFGQINEKLFF; CDR3 DNA: TGTGCCAGCAATTTTGGACAGATTAATGAAAAACTGTTTTTT
V gene: TRBV7-2; D gene: .; clone size: .; J gene: TRBJ1-1; CDR3 protein: CASSQLQQARTEAFF; CDR3 DNA: TGTGCCAGCAGCCAGCTACAACAGGCACGGACTGAAGCTTTCTTT
V gene: TRBV27; D gene: TRBD2; clone size: .; J gene: TRBJ2-1; CDR3 protein: CASSLSAGVYNEQFF; CDR3 DNA: TGTGCCAGCAGTTTGAGTGCGGGAGTTTACAATGAGCAGTTCTTC
V gene: TRBV4-1; D gene: .; clone size: .; J gene: TRBJ2-7; CDR3 protein: CASSQDLKGHSGYEQYF; CDR3 DNA: TGCGCCAGCAGCCAAGATCTAAAGGGGCATTCGGGCTACGAGCAGTACTTC
V gene: TRBV10-3; D gene: .; clone size: .; J gene: TRBJ1-5; CDR3 protein: CAIKGEAINQPQHF; CDR3 DNA: TGTGCCATCAAAGGTGAAGCCATTAATCAGCCCCAGCATTTT
V gene: TRBV24-1; D gene: .; clone size: .; J gene: TRBJ2-1; CDR3 protein: CATSEPSGWGYNEQFF; CDR3 DNA: TGTGCCACCAGTGAACCTTCGGGTTGGGGATACAATGAGCAGTTCTTC
V gene: TRBV5-1; D gene: .; clone size: .; J gene: TRBJ1-5; CDR3 protein: CASSLERQPNQPQHF; CDR3 DNA: TGCGCCAGCAGCTTGGAGAGACAGCCCAATCAGCCCCAGCATTTT
V gene: TRBV9; D gene: .; clone size: .; J gene: TRBJ2-1; CDR3 protein: CASSVEEGSYNEQFF; CDR3 DNA: TGTGCCAGCAGCGTAGAGGAGGGCTCCTACAATGAGCAGTTCTTC
V gene: TRBV20-1; D gene: TRBD1; clone size: once; J gene: TRBJ1-5; CDR3 protein: CSASRPRGDSNQPQHF; CDR3 DNA: TGCAGTGCTAGTCGACCCAGGGGGGATAGCAATCAGCCCCAGCATTTT
V gene: TRBV29-1; D gene: .; clone size: .; J gene: TRBJ2-1; CDR3 protein: CSVGFGGNEQFF; CDR3 DNA: TGCAGCGTAGGGTTCGGAGGGAATGAGCAGTTCTTC
V gene: TRBV4-2; D gene: .; clone size: .; J gene: TRBJ2-7; CDR3 protein: CASSSRIGTEYF; CDR3 DNA: TGTGCCAGCAGCTCGAGAATAGGAACGGAGTACTTC
V gene: TRBV7-2; D gene: TRBD2; clone size: once; J gene: TRBJ2-7; CDR3 protein: CASSQGRGVSYEQYF; CDR3 DNA: TGTGCCAGCAGCCAGGGGCGGGGGGTCTCCTACGAGCAGTACTTC
V gene: TRBV19; D gene: .; clone size: once; J gene: TRBJ1-2; CDR3 protein: CASSPDSNYGYTF; CDR3 DNA: TGTGCCAGTAGCCCGGACAGTAACTATGGCTACACCTTC
V gene: TRBV11-1; D gene: .; clone size: .; J gene: TRBJ2-7; CDR3 protein: CASSQTDYEQYF; CDR3 DNA: TGTGCCAGCAGTCAGACGGATTACGAGCAGTACTTC
V gene: TRBV5-4; D gene: .; clone size: once; J gene: TRBJ1-5; CDR3 protein: CASSTEQGGGHF; CDR3 DNA: TGTGCCAGCAGCACGGAACAGGGAGGGGGGCATTTT